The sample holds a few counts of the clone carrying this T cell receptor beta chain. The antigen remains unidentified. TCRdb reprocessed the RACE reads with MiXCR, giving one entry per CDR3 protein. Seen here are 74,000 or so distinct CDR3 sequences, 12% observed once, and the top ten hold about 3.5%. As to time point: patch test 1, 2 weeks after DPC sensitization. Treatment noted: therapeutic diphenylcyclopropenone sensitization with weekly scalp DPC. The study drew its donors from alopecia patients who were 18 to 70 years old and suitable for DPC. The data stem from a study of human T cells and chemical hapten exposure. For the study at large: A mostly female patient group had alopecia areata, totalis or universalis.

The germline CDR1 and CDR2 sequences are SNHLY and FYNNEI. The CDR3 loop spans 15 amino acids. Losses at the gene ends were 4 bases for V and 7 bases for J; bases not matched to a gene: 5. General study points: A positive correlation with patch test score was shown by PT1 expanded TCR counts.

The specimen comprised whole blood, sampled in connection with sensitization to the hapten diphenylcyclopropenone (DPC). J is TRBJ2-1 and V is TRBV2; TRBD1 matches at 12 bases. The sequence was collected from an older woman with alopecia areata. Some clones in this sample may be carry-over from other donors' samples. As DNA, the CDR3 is TGTGCCAGCAGTGCGGGACAGGGGGCGGCAAATGAGCAGTTCTTC. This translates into CASSAGQGAANEQFF.